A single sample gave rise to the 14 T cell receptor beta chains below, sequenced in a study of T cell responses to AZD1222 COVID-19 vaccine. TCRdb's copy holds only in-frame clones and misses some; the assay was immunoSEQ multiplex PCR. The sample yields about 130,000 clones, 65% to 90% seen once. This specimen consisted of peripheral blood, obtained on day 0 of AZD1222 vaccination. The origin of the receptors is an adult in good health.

The CDR3 region has the DNA TGTGCCAGCAGCAAAGTGCCGGGCCCCAATGAGCAGTTCTTC. As protein: CASSKVPGPNEQFF. The gene calls are TRBV21-1 and TRBJ2-1. TRBV21-1 is recorded as a pseudogene. The CDR3 is made up of 14 amino acids.

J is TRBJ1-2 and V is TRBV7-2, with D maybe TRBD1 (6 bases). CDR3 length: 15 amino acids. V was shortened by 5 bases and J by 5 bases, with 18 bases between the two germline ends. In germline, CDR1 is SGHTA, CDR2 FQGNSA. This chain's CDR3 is CASSTTGPRGYGYTF. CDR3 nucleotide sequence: TGTGCCAGCAGCACCACAGGGCCTAGAGGATATGGCTACACCTTC.

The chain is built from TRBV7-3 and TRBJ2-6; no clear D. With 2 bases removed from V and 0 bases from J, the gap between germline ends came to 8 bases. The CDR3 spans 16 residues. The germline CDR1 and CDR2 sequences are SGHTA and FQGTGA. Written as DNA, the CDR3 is TGTGCCAGCAGCTTAGAGTCTAACTCTGGGGCCAACGTCCTGACTTTC. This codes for CASSLESNSGANVLTF. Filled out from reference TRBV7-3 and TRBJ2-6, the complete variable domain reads GAGVSQTPSNKVTEKGKYVELRCDPISGHTALYWYRQSLGQGPEFLIYFQGTGAADDSGLPNDRFFAVRPEGSVSTLKIQRTERGDSAVYLCASSLESNSGANVLTFGAGSRLTVL.

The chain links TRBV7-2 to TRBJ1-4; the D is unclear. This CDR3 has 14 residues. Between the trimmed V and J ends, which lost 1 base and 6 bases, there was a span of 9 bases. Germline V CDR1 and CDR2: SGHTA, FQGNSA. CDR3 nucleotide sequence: TGTGCCAGCAGCTTAGTGGGTTGGGATGAAAAACTGTTTTTT. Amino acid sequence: CASSLVGWDEKLFF. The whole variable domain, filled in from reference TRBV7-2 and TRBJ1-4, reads GAGVSQSPSNKVTEKGKDVELRCDPISGHTALYWYRQSLGQGLEFLIYFQGNSAPDKSGLPSDRFSAERTGGSVSTLTIQRTQQEDSAVYLCASSLVGWDEKLFFGSGTQLSVL.

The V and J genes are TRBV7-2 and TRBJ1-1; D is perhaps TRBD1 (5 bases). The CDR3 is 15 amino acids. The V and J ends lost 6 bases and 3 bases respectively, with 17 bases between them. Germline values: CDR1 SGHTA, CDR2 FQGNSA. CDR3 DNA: TGTGCCAGCAGGAAGAGGGGAGGGTCGGACACTGAAGCTTTCTTT. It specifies CASRKRGGSDTEAFF.

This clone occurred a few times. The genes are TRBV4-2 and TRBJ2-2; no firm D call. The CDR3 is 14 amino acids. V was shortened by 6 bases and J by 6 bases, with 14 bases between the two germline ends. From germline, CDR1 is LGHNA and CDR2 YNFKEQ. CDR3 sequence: CASRLNRLSGELFF. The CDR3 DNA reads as TGTGCCAGCAGACTAAATCGCTTGTCCGGGGAGCTGTTTTTT.

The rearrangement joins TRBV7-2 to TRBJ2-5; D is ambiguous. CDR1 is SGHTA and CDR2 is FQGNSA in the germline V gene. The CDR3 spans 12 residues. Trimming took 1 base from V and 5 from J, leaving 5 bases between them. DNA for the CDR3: TGTGCCAGCAGCTTAGGGTACGAGACCCAGTACTTC. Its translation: CASSLGYETQYF.

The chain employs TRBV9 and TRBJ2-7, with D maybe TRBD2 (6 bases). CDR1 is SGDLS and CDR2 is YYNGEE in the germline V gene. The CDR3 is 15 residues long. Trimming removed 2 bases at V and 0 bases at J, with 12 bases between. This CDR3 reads CASSVLAGSSYEQYF. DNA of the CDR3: TGTGCCAGCAGCGTCTTGGCCGGGAGCTCCTACGAGCAGTACTTC.

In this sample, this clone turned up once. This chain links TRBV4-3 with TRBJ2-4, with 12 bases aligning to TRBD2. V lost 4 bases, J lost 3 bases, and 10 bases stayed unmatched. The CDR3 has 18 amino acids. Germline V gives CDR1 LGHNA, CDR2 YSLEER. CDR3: CASSPSPSGGADKNIQYF. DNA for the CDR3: TGCGCCAGCAGCCCTTCTCCTAGCGGGGGGGCCGACAAAAACATTCAGTACTTC.

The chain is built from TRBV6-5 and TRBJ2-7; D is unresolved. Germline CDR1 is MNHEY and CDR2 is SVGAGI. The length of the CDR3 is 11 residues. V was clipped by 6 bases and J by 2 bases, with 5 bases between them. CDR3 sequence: CASRGAYEQYF. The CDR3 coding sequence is TGTGCCAGCAGAGGCGCCTACGAGCAGTACTTC.

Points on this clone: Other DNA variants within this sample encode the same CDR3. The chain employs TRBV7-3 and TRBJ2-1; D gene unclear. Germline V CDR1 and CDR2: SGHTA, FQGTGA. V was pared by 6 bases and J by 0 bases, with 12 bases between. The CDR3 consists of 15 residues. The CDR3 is CASSPAPSSYNEQFF. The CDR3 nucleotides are TGTGCCAGCAGTCCAGCGCCGAGCTCCTACAATGAGCAGTTCTTC. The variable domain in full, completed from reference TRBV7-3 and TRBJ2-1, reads GAGVSQTPSNKVTEKGKYVELRCDPISGHTALYWYRQSLGQGPEFLIYFQGTGAADDSGLPNDRFFAVRPEGSVSTLKIQRTERGDSAVYLCASSPAPSSYNEQFFGPGTRLTVL.

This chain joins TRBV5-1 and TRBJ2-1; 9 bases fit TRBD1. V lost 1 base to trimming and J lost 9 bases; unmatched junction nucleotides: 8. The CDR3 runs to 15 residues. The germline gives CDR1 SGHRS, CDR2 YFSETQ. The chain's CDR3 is CASSLRGTGLSEQFF. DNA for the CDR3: TGCGCCAGCAGCTTGAGAGGGACAGGGTTGAGTGAGCAGTTCTTC.

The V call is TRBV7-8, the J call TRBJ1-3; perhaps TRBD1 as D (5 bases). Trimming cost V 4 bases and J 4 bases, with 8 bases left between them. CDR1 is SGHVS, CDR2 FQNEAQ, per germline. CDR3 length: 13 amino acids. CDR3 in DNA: TGTGCCAGCAGCTCCTACAGGGGAAACACCATATATTTT. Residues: CASSSYRGNTIYF.

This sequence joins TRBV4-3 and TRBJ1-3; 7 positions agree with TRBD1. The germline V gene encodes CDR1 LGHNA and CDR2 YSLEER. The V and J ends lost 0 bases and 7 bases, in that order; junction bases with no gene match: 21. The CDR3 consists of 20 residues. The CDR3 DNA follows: TGCGCCAGCAGCCAAGATCTGACAGGGTCCGTAGTATCATACAGGAACACCATATATTTT. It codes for CASSQDLTGSVVSYRNTIYF.